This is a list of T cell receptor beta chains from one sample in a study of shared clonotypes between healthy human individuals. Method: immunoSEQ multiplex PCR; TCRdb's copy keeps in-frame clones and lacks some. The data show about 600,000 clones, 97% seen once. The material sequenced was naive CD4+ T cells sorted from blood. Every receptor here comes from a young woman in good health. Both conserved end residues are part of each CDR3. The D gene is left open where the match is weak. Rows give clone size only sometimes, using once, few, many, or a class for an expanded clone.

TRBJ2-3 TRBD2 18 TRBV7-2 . TGTGCCAGCAGCTTAGCTTTACTAGCGGGAGGTTCCACAGATACGCAGTATTTT CASSLALLAGGSTDTQYF
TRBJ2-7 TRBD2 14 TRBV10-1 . TGCGCCACAGCAAAGACAGCGGGGTCATACGAGCAGTACTTC CATAKTAGSYEQYF
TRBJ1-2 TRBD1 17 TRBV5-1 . TGCGCCAGCAGCTTGGCCCACGGGACAGGGGGCGGCTATGGCTACACCTTC CASSLAHGTGGGYGYTF
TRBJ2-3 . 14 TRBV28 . TGTGCCAGCAGTCCGCCGGGAGCCGGAGATACGCAGTATTTT CASSPPGAGDTQYF
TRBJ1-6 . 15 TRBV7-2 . TGTGCCAGCAGCTTAGAGGCACAGGGAGTGTCACCCCTCCACTTT CASSLEAQGVSPLHF
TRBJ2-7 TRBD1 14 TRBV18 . TGTGCCAGCTCACCAGGGGACAGGGGAGGCGAGCAGTACTTC CASSPGDRGGEQYF
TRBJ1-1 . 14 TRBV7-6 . TGTGCCAGCAGCCCCCTCTATAGGAACACTGAAGCTTTCTTT CASSPLYRNTEAFF
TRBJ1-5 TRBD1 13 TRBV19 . TGTGCCAGTCAAGGGACAGGTTATCAGCCCCAGCATTTT CASQGTGYQPQHF
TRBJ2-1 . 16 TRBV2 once TGTGCCAGCAGCCTTTTTGGGTCCGGGAACTACAATGAGCAGTTCTTC CASSLFGSGNYNEQFF
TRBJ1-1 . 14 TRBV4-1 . TGCGCCAGCAGCCAAGAGCTCATGAACACTGAAGCTTTCTTT CASSQELMNTEAFF
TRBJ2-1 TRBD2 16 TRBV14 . TGTGCCAGCAGCCAAGTAGTAGGACTAGCAATGGGTGAGCAGTTCTTC CASSQVVGLAMGEQFF
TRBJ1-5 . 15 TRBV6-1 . TGTGCCAGCAGTGGGGGGGGAGGTCCCAATCAGCCCCAGCATTTT CASSGGGGPNQPQHF
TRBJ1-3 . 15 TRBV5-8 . TGTGCCAGCAGCTTGGGACTCATCTCTGGAAACACCATATATTTT CASSLGLISGNTIYF
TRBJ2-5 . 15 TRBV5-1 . TGCGCCAGCAGCTCGGGGAACGGTCGTTCGGAGACCCAGTACTTC CASSSGNGRSETQYF
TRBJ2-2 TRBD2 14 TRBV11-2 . TGTGCCAGCAGCCCGCGGGAGTTCACCGGGGAGCTGTTTTTT CASSPREFTGELFF
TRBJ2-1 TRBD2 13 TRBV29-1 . TGCAGCGTTTCTAGCGGATCCTACAATGAGCAGTTCTTC CSVSSGSYNEQFF
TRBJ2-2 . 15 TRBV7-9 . TGTGCCAGCAGCGCCCGCACAGGGATCCCCGGGGAGCTGTTTTTT CASSARTGIPGELFF
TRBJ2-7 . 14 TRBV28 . TGTGCCAGCAGTCCCTGGACGGGAACCTACGAGCAGTACTTC CASSPWTGTYEQYF
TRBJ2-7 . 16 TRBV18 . TGTGCCAGCTCACCACCGGGAAGCACAGTATACTACGAGCAGTACTTC CASSPPGSTVYYEQYF
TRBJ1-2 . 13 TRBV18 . TGTGCCAGCTCACCTGAAGGGTACTATGGCTACACCTTC CASSPEGYYGYTF
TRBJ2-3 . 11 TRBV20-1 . TGCAGTGCTACGACTCCAGATACGCAGTATTTT CSATTPDTQYF
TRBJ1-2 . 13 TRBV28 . TGTGCCAGCAACTATGTAGGGAACTATGGCTACACCTTC CASNYVGNYGYTF
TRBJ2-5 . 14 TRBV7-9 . TGTGCCAGCAGCTTAGTCCAGGGAATAGAGACCCAGTACTTC CASSLVQGIETQYF
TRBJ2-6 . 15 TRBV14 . TGTGCCAGCAGCCAAGTAGGGGCTGGGGCCAACGTCCTGACTTTC CASSQVGAGANVLTF
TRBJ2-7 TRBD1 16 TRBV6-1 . TGTGCCAGCAGTGGTTGGACAGGGGGCGTCCCGCGGGAGCAGTACTTC CASSGWTGGVPREQYF
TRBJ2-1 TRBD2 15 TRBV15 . TGTGCCACCCAAGCGGGGACCCTCTCCTACAATGAGCAGTTCTTC CATQAGTLSYNEQFF
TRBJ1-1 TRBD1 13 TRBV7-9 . TGTGCCAGCAGCTTGGGACAGAATACTGAAGCTTTCTTT CASSLGQNTEAFF
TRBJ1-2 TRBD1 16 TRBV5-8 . TGTGCCAGCAGCAAACTGGGACAGGGGGCTAACTATGGCTACACCTTC CASSKLGQGANYGYTF
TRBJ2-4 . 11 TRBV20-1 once TGCAGTGCTGCCCCAGGGACCATTCAGTACTTC CSAAPGTIQYF
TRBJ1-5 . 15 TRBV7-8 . TGTGCCAGCAGCTTAGGTGGGGGGGTGAACCAGCCCCAGCATTTT CASSLGGGVNQPQHF
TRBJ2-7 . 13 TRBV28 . TGTGCCAGCAGTTTATCCCCCACGTACGAGCAGTACTTC CASSLSPTYEQYF
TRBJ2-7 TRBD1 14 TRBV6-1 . TGTGCCAGCAGTTCGGGACAGGGATTCTACGAGCAGTACTTC CASSSGQGFYEQYF
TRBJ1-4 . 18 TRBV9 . TGTGCCAGCAGCGTAGCCGTCATGGGGTTTGCAACTAATGAAAAACTGTTTTTT CASSVAVMGFATNEKLFF
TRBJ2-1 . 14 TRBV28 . TGTGCCAGCAGTTTAGGCCAGGAGTTCAATGAGCAGTTCTTC CASSLGQEFNEQFF
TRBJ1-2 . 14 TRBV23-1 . TGCGCCAGCAGTCGACCGGGACACCCGTATGGCTACACCTTC CASSRPGHPYGYTF
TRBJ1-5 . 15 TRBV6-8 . TGTGCCAGCAGACACTGTGACGGGGAACTCCAGCCCCAGCATTTT CASRHCDGELQPQHF
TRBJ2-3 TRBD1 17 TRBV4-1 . TGCGCCAGCAGCCCTCCCTGGTGGCAGGGGGCCGGAGATACGCAGTATTTT CASSPPWWQGAGDTQYF
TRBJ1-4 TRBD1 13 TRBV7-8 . TGTGCCAGCAGCGAGGGACAGCTTGAAAAACTGTTTTTT CASSEGQLEKLFF
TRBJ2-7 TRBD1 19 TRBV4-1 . TGCGCCAGCAGCCCGAGTCCCGCAGAAGACAGGGGGCGCCCCTACGAGCAGTACTTC CASSPSPAEDRGRPYEQYF
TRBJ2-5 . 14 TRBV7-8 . TGTGCCAGCAGCTTAGTGCGGAGAGAAGAGACCCAGTACTTC CASSLVRREETQYF
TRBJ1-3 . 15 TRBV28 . TGTGCCAGCAGTTCCACAGGTGCATCTGGAAACACCATATATTTT CASSSTGASGNTIYF
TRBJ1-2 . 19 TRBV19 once TGTGCCAGTAGTATACATCGCACAGGGCGTAGCGGAGAAAGCTATGGCTACACCTTC CASSIHRTGRSGESYGYTF
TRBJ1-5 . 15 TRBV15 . TGTGCCACCAGCAGAGAGGGCGGTGAGAGTCAGCCCCAGCATTTT CATSREGGESQPQHF
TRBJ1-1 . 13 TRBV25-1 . TGTGCCAGCAGTGGGGCAGCGAACACTGAAGCTTTCTTT CASSGAANTEAFF
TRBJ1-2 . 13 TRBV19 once TGTGCCAGTAGTTTAACCTCTAACTATGGCTACACCTTC CASSLTSNYGYTF
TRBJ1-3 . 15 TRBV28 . TGTGCCAGCAGTTTACCCCATCTCTCTGGAAACACCATATATTTT CASSLPHLSGNTIYF
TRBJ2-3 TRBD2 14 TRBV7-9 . TGTGCCAGCAGCTTGGATGGGGGGGCAGATACGCAGTATTTT CASSLDGGADTQYF
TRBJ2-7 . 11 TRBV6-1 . TGTGCCAGCAGTGACAGGTACGAGCAGTACTTC CASSDRYEQYF
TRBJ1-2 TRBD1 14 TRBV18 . TGTGCCAGCTCCCTGACCGACAGGGCCGACGGCTACACCTTC CASSLTDRADGYTF
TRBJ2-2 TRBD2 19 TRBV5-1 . TGCGCCAGCAGCCCCGGGACTAGCGGGAGGGCCATTAGCACCGGGGAGCTGTTTTTT CASSPGTSGRAISTGELFF
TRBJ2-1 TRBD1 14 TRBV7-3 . TGTGCCACAAGTCCCGGGACAGGCGACAATGAGCAGTTCTTC CATSPGTGDNEQFF
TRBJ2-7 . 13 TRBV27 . TGTGCCAGCAGTCCGTCCGGGACTCTAAGGCAGTACTTC CASSPSGTLRQYF
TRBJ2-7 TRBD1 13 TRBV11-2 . TGTGCCAGCAGCCCAGACAGGGGGTACGAGCAGTACTTC CASSPDRGYEQYF
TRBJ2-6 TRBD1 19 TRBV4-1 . TGCGCCAGCAGCCAACCTCCGGGACAGGGGGCTTCTGGGGCCAACGTCCTGACTTTC CASSQPPGQGASGANVLTF
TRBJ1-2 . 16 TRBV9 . TGTGCCAGCAGCGCCTACGGACGCGGGGAGAACTATGGCTACACCTTC CASSAYGRGENYGYTF
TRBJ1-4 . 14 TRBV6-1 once TGTGCCACCCATTTCTTCTCTTCTAATGAAAAACTGTTTTTT CATHFFSSNEKLFF
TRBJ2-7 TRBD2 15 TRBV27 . TGTGCCAGCAGTCCTCTAGCGGGAGAAGGCTACGAGCAGTACTTC CASSPLAGEGYEQYF
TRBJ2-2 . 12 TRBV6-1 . TGTGCCAGCATGGGGGATGGCGGGGAGCTGTTTTTT CASMGDGGELFF
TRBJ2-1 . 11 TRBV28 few TGTGCCAGCCAGGTCTACAATGAGCAGTTCTTC CASQVYNEQFF
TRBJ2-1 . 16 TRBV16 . TGTGCCAGCAGCCACCGACAGGCTACTAGCGTCAATGAGCAGTTCTTC CASSHRQATSVNEQFF